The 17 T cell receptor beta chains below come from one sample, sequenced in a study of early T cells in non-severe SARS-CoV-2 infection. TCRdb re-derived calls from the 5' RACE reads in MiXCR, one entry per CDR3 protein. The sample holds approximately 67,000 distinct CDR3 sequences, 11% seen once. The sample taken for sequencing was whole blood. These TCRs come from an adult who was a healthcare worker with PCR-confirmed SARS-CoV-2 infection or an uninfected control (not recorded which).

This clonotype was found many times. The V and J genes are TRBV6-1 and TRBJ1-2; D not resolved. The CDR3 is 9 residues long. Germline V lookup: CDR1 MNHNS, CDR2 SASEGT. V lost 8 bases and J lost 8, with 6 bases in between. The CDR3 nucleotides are TGTGCCAGCGGGTTGGGCTACACCTTC. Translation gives CASGLGYTF.

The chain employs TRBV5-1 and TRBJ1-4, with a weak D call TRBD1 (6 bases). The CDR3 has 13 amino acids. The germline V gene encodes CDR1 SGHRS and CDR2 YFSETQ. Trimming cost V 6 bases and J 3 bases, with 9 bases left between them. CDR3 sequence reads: CASTQGPNEKLFF. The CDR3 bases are TGCGCCAGCACGCAGGGGCCTAATGAAAAACTGTTTTTT.

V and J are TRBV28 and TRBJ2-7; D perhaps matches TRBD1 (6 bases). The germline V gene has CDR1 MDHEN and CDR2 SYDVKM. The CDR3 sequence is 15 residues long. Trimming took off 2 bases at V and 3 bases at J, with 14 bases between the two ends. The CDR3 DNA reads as TGTGCCAGCAGTTTAGGTACAGGGCTCAACTACGAGCAGTACTTC. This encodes CASSLGTGLNYEQYF.

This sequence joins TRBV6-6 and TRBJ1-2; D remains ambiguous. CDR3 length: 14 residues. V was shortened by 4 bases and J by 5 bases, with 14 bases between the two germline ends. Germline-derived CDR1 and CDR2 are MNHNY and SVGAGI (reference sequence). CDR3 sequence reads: CASSSAAELYGYTF. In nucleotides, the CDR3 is TGTGCCAGCAGTTCCGCGGCAGAACTATATGGCTACACCTTC.

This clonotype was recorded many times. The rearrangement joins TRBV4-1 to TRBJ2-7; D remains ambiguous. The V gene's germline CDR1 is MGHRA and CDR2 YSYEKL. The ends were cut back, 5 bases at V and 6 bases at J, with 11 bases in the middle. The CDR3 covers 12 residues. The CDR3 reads CASSSIPSEQYF. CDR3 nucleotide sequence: TGCGCCAGCAGCTCGATCCCCAGCGAGCAGTACTTC.

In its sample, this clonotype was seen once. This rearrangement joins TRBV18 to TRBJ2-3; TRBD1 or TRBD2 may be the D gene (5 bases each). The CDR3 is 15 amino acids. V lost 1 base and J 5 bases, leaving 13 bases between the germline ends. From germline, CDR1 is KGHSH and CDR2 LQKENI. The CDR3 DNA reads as TGTGCCAGCTCACCACGGGACCCGGGGAGAGATACGCAGTATTTT. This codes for CASSPRDPGRDTQYF.

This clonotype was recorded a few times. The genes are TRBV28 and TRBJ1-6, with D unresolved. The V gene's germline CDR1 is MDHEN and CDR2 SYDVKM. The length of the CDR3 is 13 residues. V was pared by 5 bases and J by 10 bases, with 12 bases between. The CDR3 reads CASSPRIQSPLHF. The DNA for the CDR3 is TGTGCCAGCAGTCCTCGAATTCAATCACCCCTCCACTTT.

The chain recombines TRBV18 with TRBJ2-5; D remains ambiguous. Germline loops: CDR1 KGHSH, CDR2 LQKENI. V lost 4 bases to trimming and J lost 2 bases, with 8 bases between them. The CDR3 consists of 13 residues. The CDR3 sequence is CASSLRAQETQYF. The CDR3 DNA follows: TGTGCCAGCTCACTCCGCGCGCAAGAGACCCAGTACTTC.

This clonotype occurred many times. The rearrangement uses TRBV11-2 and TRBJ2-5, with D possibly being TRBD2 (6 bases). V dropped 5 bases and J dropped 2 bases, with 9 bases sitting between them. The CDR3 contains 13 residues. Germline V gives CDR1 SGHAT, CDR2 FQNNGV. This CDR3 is CASSAGIQETQYF. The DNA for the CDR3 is TGTGCCAGCAGCGCGGGGATACAAGAGACCCAGTACTTC. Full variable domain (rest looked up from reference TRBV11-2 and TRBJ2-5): EAGVAQSPRYKIIEKRQSVAFWCNPISGHATLYWYQQILGQGPKLLIQFQNNGVVDDSQLPKDRFSAERLKGVDSTLKIQPAKLEDSAVYLCASSAGIQETQYFGPGTRLLVL.

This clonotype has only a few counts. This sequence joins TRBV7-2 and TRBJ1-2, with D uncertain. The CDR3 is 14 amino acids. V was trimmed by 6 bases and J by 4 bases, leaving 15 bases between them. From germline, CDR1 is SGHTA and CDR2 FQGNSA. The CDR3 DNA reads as TGTGCCAGCAGGGAGCGGGGAAGTAGCTATGGCTACACCTTC. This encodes CASRERGSSYGYTF.

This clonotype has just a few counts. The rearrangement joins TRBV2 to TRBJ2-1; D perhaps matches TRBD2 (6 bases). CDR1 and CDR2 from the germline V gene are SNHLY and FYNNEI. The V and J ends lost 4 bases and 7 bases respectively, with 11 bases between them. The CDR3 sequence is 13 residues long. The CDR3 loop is CASSVTSRNEQFF. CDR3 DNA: TGTGCCAGCAGTGTAACTAGCCGGAATGAGCAGTTCTTC.

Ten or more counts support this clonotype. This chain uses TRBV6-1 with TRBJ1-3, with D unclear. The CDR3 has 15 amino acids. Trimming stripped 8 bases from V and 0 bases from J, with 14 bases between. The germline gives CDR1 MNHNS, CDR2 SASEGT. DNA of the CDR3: TGTGCCAGCTTTCCCCGGACGGGCTCTGGAAACACCATATATTTT. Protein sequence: CASFPRTGSGNTIYF.

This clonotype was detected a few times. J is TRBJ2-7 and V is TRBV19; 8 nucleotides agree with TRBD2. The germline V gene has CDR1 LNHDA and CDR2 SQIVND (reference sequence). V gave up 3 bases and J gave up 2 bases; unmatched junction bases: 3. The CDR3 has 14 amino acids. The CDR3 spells CASSITSGAYEQYF. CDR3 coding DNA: TGTGCCAGTAGTATCACTAGCGGCGCCTACGAGCAGTACTTC.

CDR3 sequence reads: CASSITSGSRSYNEQFF. The CDR3 DNA sequence: TGTGCCAGTAGTATTACTAGCGGGAGCCGATCCTACAATGAGCAGTTCTTC. The rearrangement joins TRBV19 to TRBJ2-1, with 11 nucleotides matching TRBD2. Germline values: CDR1 LNHDA, CDR2 SQIVND (reference sequence). The junction had 5 bases not matched to a gene; V was cut back by 3 bases and J by 1 base. The CDR3 consists of 17 residues.

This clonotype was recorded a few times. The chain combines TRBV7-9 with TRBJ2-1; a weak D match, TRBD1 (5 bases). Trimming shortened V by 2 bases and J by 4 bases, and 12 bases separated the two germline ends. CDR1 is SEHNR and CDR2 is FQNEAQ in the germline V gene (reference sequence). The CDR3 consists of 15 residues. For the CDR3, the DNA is TGTGCCAGCAGCTTACTCGCAGGGTCGTACAATGAGCAGTTCTTC. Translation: CASSLLAGSYNEQFF.

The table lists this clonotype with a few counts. Here the CDR3 DNA reads TGCAGTGCGGGACTCGACTACGAGCAGTACTTC. Its translation: CSAGLDYEQYF. V usage is TRBV20-1 and J usage is TRBJ2-7; possibly TRBD2 for D (6 bases). Germline CDR1 and CDR2: DFQATT and SNEGSKA (reference sequence). V was trimmed by 6 bases and J by 3 bases, leaving 9 bases between them. The CDR3 is made up of 11 amino acids.

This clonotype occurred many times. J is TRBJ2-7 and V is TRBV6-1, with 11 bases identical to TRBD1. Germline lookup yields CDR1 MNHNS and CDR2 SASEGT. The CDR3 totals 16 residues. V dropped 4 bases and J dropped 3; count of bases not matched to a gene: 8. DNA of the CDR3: TGTGCCAGCAGTGTAAATGACGGGACAGGGGGCTACGAGCAGTACTTC. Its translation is CASSVNDGTGGYEQYF.